These 23 T cell receptor beta chains were sequenced from one sample in a study of beta chain features in type 1 diabetes. The entirety of the isolated RNA underwent reverse transcription, so expressed TCRB transcripts were sequenced. TCRdb keeps only in-frame clones here, not all; method: immunoSEQ multiplex PCR. The sample consists of a few hundred thousand clones, 9.5% to 12% of them appearing once. Sequencing was carried out using naive CD4+ T cells from blood. The origin of the receptors is a young woman in good health.

The chain links TRBV7-2 to TRBJ1-2, with D perhaps TRBD1 (5 bases). Trimming took 2 bases from V and 0 from J, leaving 13 bases between them. This CDR3 is 16 amino acids long. CDR1 and CDR2 from the germline V gene are SGHTA and FQGNSA. CDR3 loop: CASSLRQGTSNYGYTF. The CDR3 region has the DNA TGTGCCAGCAGCTTACGGCAGGGAACGTCTAACTATGGCTACACCTTC. The full variable domain, its missing parts supplied by reference TRBV7-2 and TRBJ1-2, is GAGVSQSPSNKVTEKGKDVELRCDPISGHTALYWYRQSLGQGLEFLIYFQGNSAPDKSGLPSDRFSAERTGGSVSTLTIQRTQQEDSAVYLCASSLRQGTSNYGYTFGSGTRLTVV.

This clone was seen a few times. This chain joins TRBV12-5 and TRBJ1-1, with 9 bases matching TRBD1. Per the germline V gene, CDR1 is LGHNT and CDR2 is FRNRAP. V lost 0 bases, J lost 3 bases, and 11 bases stayed unmatched. The CDR3 loop spans 18 amino acids. CDR3 DNA sequence: TGTGCTAGTGGTTTGGTTGAGAAAACAGGGGGCTTAGACACTGAAGCTTTCTTT. Protein product: CASGLVEKTGGLDTEAFF.

This clone came up a few times. The chain carries TRBV29-1 and TRBJ2-6; the match to TRBD1 covers 9 bases. CDR1 and CDR2 (germline): SQVTM, ANQGSEA. J lost 0 bases, V lost 3 bases, and 6 bases had no gene match. The CDR3 consists of 17 residues. CDR3: CSVEMTGGSSGANVLTF. For the CDR3, the DNA is TGCAGCGTTGAGATGACAGGGGGTAGCTCTGGGGCCAACGTCCTGACTTTC.

V is TRBV29-1 and J is TRBJ1-1; possibly TRBD1 for D (5 bases). Trimming shortened V by 4 bases and J by 8 bases, and 20 bases separated the two germline ends. The CDR3 extends over 14 amino acids. Looked up from germline, CDR1 is SQVTM and CDR2 is ANQGSEA. The CDR3 DNA sequence: TGCAGCGTTGCGTTCGGAGGGCGGGGGGAAGAAGCTTTCTTT. Its protein product is CSVAFGGRGEEAFF.

This chain joins TRBV29-1 and TRBJ1-2; no clear D. The CDR3 covers 14 residues. Germline CDR1 is SQVTM and CDR2 is ANQGSEA. With 3 bases removed from V and 1 base from J, the gap between germline ends came to 12 bases. The CDR3 DNA reads as TGCAGCGTTGATTCCCCTTTACTTAACTATGGCTACACCTTC. Translation gives CSVDSPLLNYGYTF.

The J gene is TRBJ2-1, the V gene TRBV19; TRBD2 matches 16 bases. After removal of 4 bases from V and 9 bases from J, the junction contained 3 bases not matched to a gene. Germline assignment: CDR1 LNHDA and CDR2 SQIVND (reference sequence). The CDR3 consists of 15 residues. CDR3 DNA: TGTGCCAGTAGTAAGGGACTAGCGGGAGGGACTGAGCAGTTCTTC. It is translated as CASSKGLAGGTEQFF.

V gene TRBV7-9 combines with J gene TRBJ2-1, with a weak D call TRBD2 (5 bases). V dropped 5 bases and J dropped 1 base, with 12 bases sitting between them. The CDR3 extends over 15 amino acids. Germline V gene sequence: CDR1 SEHNR, CDR2 FQNEAQ (reference sequence). Written as DNA, the CDR3 is TGTGCCAGCAGCGCGTCGGGATTTTCCTACAATGAGCAGTTCTTC. It translates to CASSASGFSYNEQFF.

This sequence joins TRBV5-6 and TRBJ2-5; a possible D gene is TRBD1 (5 bases). This CDR3 is 13 amino acids long. Germline-derived CDR1 and CDR2 are SGHDT and YYEEEE. Trimming shortened V by 1 base and J by 7 bases, and 11 bases separated the two germline ends. CDR3 coding DNA: TGTGCCAGCAGCTTGTATCAGGGCTTGACCCAGTACTTC. It yields the protein CASSLYQGLTQYF.

A few counts support this clone. The chain links TRBV27 to TRBJ2-7, with TRBD2 matching over 10 bases. CDR3 length: 15 residues. Per germline, CDR1 MNHEY and CDR2 SMNVEV (reference sequence). The J segment lost 2 bases and the V segment lost 4 bases, leaving 5 bases of the junction unmatched. In DNA, the CDR3 is TGTGCCAGCAGTTCGCTAGCGGGAGTGGCCTACGAGCAGTACTTC. Encoded protein: CASSSLAGVAYEQYF.

The V and J genes are TRBV28 and TRBJ2-7, with 11 bases that match TRBD2. The CDR3 is 15 amino acids. Germline values: CDR1 MDHEN, CDR2 SYDVKM. Trimming at V came to 5 bases and at J to 4 bases, leaving 7 bases not matched to a gene. The CDR3 DNA is TGTGCCAGCAGTGTAACTAGCGGGAGAGGGTACGAGCAGTACTTC. The encoded protein is CASSVTSGRGYEQYF.

This clone showed up just a few times. V is TRBV10-2 and J is TRBJ2-5, with D possibly being TRBD1 (7 bases). Germline values: CDR1 WSHSY, CDR2 SAAADI. CDR3 length: 15 residues. Trimming pared 6 bases from V and 2 bases from J, leaving 16 bases between. The CDR3, as DNA: TGCGCCAGCAGCAGACAGGGAGGTGGTCAAGAGACCCAGTACTTC. It codes for CASSRQGGGQETQYF.

This chain joins TRBV28 and TRBJ2-7; TRBD2 matches at 10 bases. This CDR3 contains 15 residues. V lost 6 bases and J lost 1; bases outside the gene matches: 6. CDR1 and CDR2 (germline): MDHEN, SYDVKM. CDR3 sequence reads: CASRYGTSASYEQYF. The CDR3 bases are TGTGCCAGCAGATACGGGACTAGCGCATCCTACGAGCAGTACTTC.

The chain couples TRBV29-1 to TRBJ2-3, with 9 bases that match TRBD1. V lost 6 bases and J lost 1; bases outside the gene matches: 2. Per germline, CDR1 SQVTM and CDR2 ANQGSEA. This CDR3 spans 13 amino acids. The CDR3 sequence is CSVRTGGTDTQYF. The DNA for the CDR3 is TGCAGCGTAAGGACAGGGGGCACAGATACGCAGTATTTT.

The chain is built from TRBV19 and TRBJ2-1; TRBD2 matches at 8 bases. V lost 6 bases, J lost 2 bases, and 12 bases stayed unmatched. Germline-derived CDR1 and CDR2 are LNHDA and SQIVND (reference sequence). CDR3 length: 17 amino acids. CDR3 DNA: TGTGCCAGTAGGCCCTCGAGCGGGAGATCTGCCTACAATGAGCAGTTCTTC. Translating it yields CASRPSSGRSAYNEQFF.

The chain links TRBV7-2 to TRBJ1-2; no reliable D call. Germline CDR1 and CDR2: SGHTA and FQGNSA. V lost 5 bases and J lost 4, with 11 bases in between. CDR3 length equals 13 residues. This CDR3 reads CASSPRRIYGYTF. DNA for the CDR3: TGTGCCAGCAGCCCCAGGAGGATCTATGGCTACACCTTC.

The chain employs TRBV14 and TRBJ2-5; a possible D gene is TRBD2 (5 bases). The better agreement between TRBJ2-7 and the DNA end casts doubt on the J call. The CDR3 runs to 15 residues. Germline CDR1 SGHDN, CDR2 FVKESK. CDR3 nucleotide sequence: TGTGCCAGCAGCCAAGGGGCTGCGGGTTCCTACGAGCAGTACTTC. It specifies CASSQGAAGSYEQYF.

The genes are TRBV15 and TRBJ2-5; unclear D gene. Germline V gives CDR1 LNHNV, CDR2 YYDKDF (reference sequence). Trimming pared 0 bases from V and 0 bases from J, leaving 8 bases between. The CDR3 loop spans 15 amino acids. CDR3 bases: TGTGCCACCAGCAGAGATGGGCAGCACCAAGAGACCCAGTACTTC. It is translated as CATSRDGQHQETQYF.

This rearrangement joins TRBV28 to TRBJ2-1, with TRBD1 identical over 9 bases. CDR1 is MDHEN, CDR2 SYDVKM, per germline. Trimming took 8 bases from V and 2 from J; bases not matched to a gene: 7. This CDR3 spans 15 amino acids. DNA for the CDR3: TGTGCCAGCGGATTGGGACAGGGCCCCTACAATGAGCAGTTCTTC. Translation: CASGLGQGPYNEQFF. The full variable domain, its missing parts supplied by reference TRBV28 and TRBJ2-1, is DVKVTQSSRYLVKRTGEKVFLECVQDMDHENMFWYRQDPGLGLRLIYFSYDVKMKEKGDIPEGYSVSREKKERFSLILESASTNQTSMYLCASGLGQGPYNEQFFGPGTRLTVL.

This clone has more than one count but fewer than ten. The rearrangement links TRBV28 to TRBJ1-5; perhaps TRBD1 as D (5 bases). Germline V lookup: CDR1 MDHEN, CDR2 SYDVKM. Deletions cut 6 bases from V and 6 bases from J, with 12 bases between. This CDR3 comprises 13 residues. CDR3 region: CASSLGVTQPQHF. For the CDR3, the DNA is TGTGCCAGCAGCCTAGGGGTGACTCAGCCCCAGCATTTT.

The gene calls are TRBV23-1 and TRBJ2-7; 7 nucleotides agree with TRBD1. TRBV23-1 is flagged as an ORF with uncertain function. The junction had 11 bases not matched to a gene; V was cut back by 0 bases and J by 0 bases. The CDR3 extends over 18 amino acids. The CDR3 loop is CASSQSWLRDSSSYEQYF. CDR3 nucleotides: TGCGCCAGCAGTCAATCGTGGCTCCGGGACAGTAGCTCCTACGAGCAGTACTTC.

This clone was seen a few times. The V gene is TRBV7-9, the J gene TRBJ1-3, with no clear D. Between the trimmed V and J ends, which lost 3 bases and 7 bases, there was a span of 13 bases. This CDR3 has 14 amino acids. The germline CDR1 and CDR2 sequences are SEHNR and FQNEAQ (reference sequence). The CDR3 DNA is TGTGCCAGCAGCTTGAGGGTCCGCCAGAACACCATATATTTT. This codes for CASSLRVRQNTIYF.

This clone has just a few counts. The rearrangement uses TRBV7-2 and TRBJ2-7, with D possibly being TRBD1 (8 bases). This CDR3 region has 16 residues. V was cut by 1 base and J by 2 bases, with 15 bases left in between. Germline lookup yields CDR1 SGHTA and CDR2 FQGNSA. Written as DNA, the CDR3 is TGTGCCAGCAGCTTAGGGGGGGGACAGGTCCCCTACGAGCAGTACTTC. Protein: CASSLGGGQVPYEQYF.

The V gene is TRBV28, the J gene TRBJ2-7, with D perhaps matching TRBD1 (5 bases). V was pared by 2 bases and J by 3 bases, with 11 bases between. The CDR3 is made up of 14 amino acids. CDR1 and CDR2 (germline): MDHEN, SYDVKM. CDR3 bases: TGTGCCAGCAGTTTAGACCAGACAGACTACGAGCAGTACTTC. Its translation: CASSLDQTDYEQYF.